The 3 T cell receptor beta chains given below trace back to one sample, sequenced in a study of tumor and adjacent non-tumor tissue in lung cancer. A modified ARM-PCR protocol with three rounds of nested PCR amplified TCRbeta. In TCRdb, the multiplex PCR reads were re-called with MiXCR into one record per CDR3 protein. The sample holds some 80,000 distinct CDR3 sequences; more than 75% are singletons and the top ten take just over 20%. No cell sorting was done before RNA was extracted from the tissue. Distant lung tissue was collected more than 3 cm away from the tumor edge. What was sequenced was distant non-tumor lung tissue. These receptors came from a woman between 50 and 59 years old with non-small cell lung cancer.

Concerning this clonotype itself: At one end, the junction sequence differs from germline, possibly due to a read error. The genes are TRBV11-2 and TRBJ2-7, with D uncertain. This CDR3 region has 12 residues. Germline lookup yields CDR1 SGHAT and CDR2 FQNNGV. CDR3 coding DNA: TGTACCAGCAACTTTAATGCCCACGAGCAGTACTTC. Translated, it gives CTSNFNAHEQYF.

Details on this clonotype: The CDR3 end shows no conserved phenylalanine or tryptophan, and so a read error is likely. The DNA is omitted, as the CDR3 cannot be located on it reliably, and the CDR3 follows TCRdb's listing. V is TRBV7-8 and J is TRBJ1-1; the D call in the table, TRBD1, was not verified against the DNA. Per the germline V gene, CDR1 is SGHVS and CDR2 is FQNEAQ. Inclusive of both ends, the CDR3 amounts to 13 amino acids. The CDR3 protein is CASSWDSFTEASS.

V is TRBV12-5 and J is TRBJ2-7; D tentatively fits TRBD1 or TRBD2 (5 bases each). V was trimmed by 9 bases and J by 4 bases, leaving 19 bases between them. Germline lookup yields CDR1 LGHNT and CDR2 FRNRAP. The CDR3 contains 14 residues. CDR3 DNA sequence: TGTGCTAGCTCCCGGGGCGATAGCACTTACGAGCAGTACTTC. This encodes CASSRGDSTYEQYF.